Listed here are 25 T cell receptor beta chains from one sample, sequenced in a study of post-analysis software for immune sequencing data. Study findings and constraints: The study found TRBV5-6, TRBV5-1 and TRBV20-1 among 4 or 5 TRBV segments more frequent in patients than controls.

Their antigen targets remain unknown. TCR beta cDNA libraries included unique molecular identifiers. TCRdb recomputed calls from the PCR reads with MiXCR, one row per CDR3 protein. The table includes 650,000 to 900,000 distinct CDR3 sequences, about 43% detected once. The specimen was blood. The receptors derive from a girl aged 10 to 17 with multiple sclerosis.

This chain uses TRBV5-4 with TRBJ2-4; D gene uncertain. TRBJ2-7 explains the end of the DNA better; the J call may be wrong. Germline loops: CDR1 SGHNT, CDR2 YYREEE (reference sequence). There are 14 residues in the CDR3. The CDR3 DNA reads as TGTGCCAGCAGCCCAGAGAGTTCCTCCTACGAGCAGTACTTC. It yields the protein CASSPESSSYEQYF.

This clonotype turned up a few times. The rearrangement links TRBV5-1 to TRBJ2-3, with TRBD2 matching 7 bases. The CDR3 has 16 residues. Germline CDR1 reads SGHRS; CDR2 reads YFSETQ. With V trimmed by 4 bases and J by 1 base, 9 bases remained unmatched. The CDR3 coding sequence is TGCGCCAGCAGCCTCGGGGGGACCCCCGGCACAGATACGCAGTATTTT. Protein sequence: CASSLGGTPGTDTQYF.

This chain uses TRBV10-3 with TRBJ2-3; no clear D. V was pared by 0 bases and J by 1 base, with 5 bases between. This CDR3 has 14 amino acids. CDR1 is ENHRY and CDR2 is SYGVKD in the germline V gene. The CDR3 nucleotides read TGTGCCATCAGTGAGTCGCCAGGCACAGATACGCAGTATTTT. It is translated as CAISESPGTDTQYF.

In its sample, this clonotype was seen a few times. This chain connects TRBV9 to TRBJ2-1; D might be TRBD1 (5 bases). V lost 0 bases and J lost 0, with 16 bases in between. Germline CDR1 reads SGDLS; CDR2 reads YYNGEE. This CDR3 is built from 18 residues. The CDR3 DNA follows: TGTGCCAGCAGCGTAGACAGGTGGGGATACCGCTCCTACAATGAGCAGTTCTTC. Protein product: CASSVDRWGYRSYNEQFF.

V usage is TRBV29-1 and J usage is TRBJ1-1; 9 nucleotides align to TRBD1. V lost 7 bases and J lost 9; bases outside the gene matches: 12. Germline CDR1 reads SQVTM; CDR2 reads ANQGSEA. The CDR3 sequence is 13 residues long. The CDR3: CSGRTGEGTQAFF. In DNA, the CDR3 is TGCAGCGGCAGGACAGGGGAGGGGACTCAAGCTTTCTTT.

This clonotype was seen only once. This chain connects TRBV4-2 to TRBJ2-7, with no clear D. The CDR3 contains 13 residues. V was trimmed by 1 base and J by 7 bases, leaving 11 bases between them. Germline V gene lookup returns CDR1 LGHNA and CDR2 YNFKEQ. The CDR3: CASSQGRHNEQYF. The DNA for the CDR3 is TGTGCCAGCAGCCAAGGACGGCACAATGAGCAGTACTTC.

The chain carries TRBV7-9 and TRBJ2-1; 7 bases agree with TRBD2. Germline V lookup: CDR1 SEHNR, CDR2 FQNEAQ (reference sequence). The CDR3 totals 16 residues. With V trimmed by 5 bases and J by 9 bases, 16 bases remained unmatched. The CDR3 DNA follows: TGTGCCAGCAGCCCCTCAACGGCGCGGGAGCGATTTGAGCAGTTCTTC. As protein: CASSPSTARERFEQFF.

The chain links TRBV6-5 to TRBJ2-3; D call uncertain. V was shortened by 6 bases and J by 6 bases, with 10 bases between the two germline ends. Germline CDR1 and CDR2: MNHEY and SVGAGI. The CDR3 runs to 12 residues. The CDR3 sequence: CASSDAADTQYF. For the CDR3, the DNA is TGTGCCAGCAGCGATGCCGCGGATACGCAGTATTTT.

This chain uses TRBV20-1 with TRBJ1-4; no definite D call. Germline CDR1 DFQATT, CDR2 SNEGSKA (reference sequence). The ends were cut back, 6 bases at V and 3 bases at J, with 20 bases in the middle. The length of the CDR3 is 16 residues. Here the CDR3 reads CSAPAPTGLANEKLFF. The CDR3 bases are TGCAGTGCCCCAGCTCCTACCGGTTTGGCTAATGAAAAACTGTTTTTT.

This clonotype was seen more than once but under ten times. This chain links TRBV11-1 with TRBJ2-5; 9 positions agree with TRBD2. The CDR3 runs to 16 residues. V shed 4 bases and J 7 bases; nucleotides not matched to a gene: 13. Germline lookup yields CDR1 SGHAT and CDR2 FQDESV (reference sequence). The CDR3 spells CASSSSALAGPLTQYF. In nucleotides, the CDR3 is TGTGCCAGCAGCTCTTCTGCACTAGCGGGCCCCCTGACCCAGTACTTC.

This rearrangement joins TRBV12-3 or TRBV12-4 to TRBJ2-1; D ambiguous. Trimming removed 7 bases at V and 0 bases at J, with 22 bases between. The CDR3 is 18 residues long. The CDR3 DNA sequence: TGTGCCAGCAAAAGGGCAGGCCCCGAACAATTCTCCTACAATGAGCAGTTCTTC. This encodes CASKRAGPEQFSYNEQFF.

V is TRBV12-3 or TRBV12-4 and J is TRBJ1-5; 12 bases align to TRBD1. The CDR3 is 16 residues long. J was trimmed by 6 bases and V by 7 bases; bases with no gene match: 10. The CDR3 DNA reads as TGTGCCAGCAATGTTGTCGGGACAGGGGGCTTTCAGCCCCAGCATTTT. Its protein is CASNVVGTGGFQPQHF.

This rearrangement joins TRBV19 to TRBJ2-5; 7 nucleotides agree with TRBD2. Germline V gene sequence: CDR1 LNHDA, CDR2 SQIVND (reference sequence). J gave up 2 bases and V 5 bases, and 11 bases lay outside the gene matches. The CDR3 runs 16 residues. CDR3 protein: CASSPISGNGQETQYF. CDR3 bases: TGTGCCAGTAGTCCTATAAGCGGGAATGGGCAAGAGACCCAGTACTTC.

This rearrangement joins TRBV11-2 to TRBJ1-1; 9 nucleotides align to TRBD1. Germline values: CDR1 SGHAT, CDR2 FQNNGV. The CDR3 totals 17 residues. V gave up 1 base and J gave up 4 bases; unmatched junction bases: 10. The CDR3: CASSLVRGQGSGTEAFF. In nucleotides, the CDR3 is TGTGCCAGCAGCTTAGTAAGAGGACAGGGGTCGGGCACTGAAGCTTTCTTT. Based on the CDR3 plus reference TRBV11-2 and TRBJ1-1, the full variable domain is EAGVAQSPRYKIIEKRQSVAFWCNPISGHATLYWYQQILGQGPKLLIQFQNNGVVDDSQLPKDRFSAERLKGVDSTLKIQPAKLEDSAVYLCASSLVRGQGSGTEAFFGQGTRLTVV.

V and J are TRBV12-3 or TRBV12-4 and TRBJ1-5; TRBD1 agrees at 8 bases. Germline trimming cut 5 bases from V and 2 bases from J; bases unmatched to any gene: 5. This CDR3 contains 15 residues. CDR3 sequence reads: CASSDRGTGNQPQHF. The CDR3 bases are TGTGCCAGCAGTGACAGGGGTACGGGCAATCAGCCCCAGCATTTT.

The gene calls are TRBV29-1 and TRBJ1-1; D is perhaps TRBD1 (5 bases). The germline V gene encodes CDR1 SQVTM and CDR2 ANQGSEA. The V end was cut by 4 bases, the J end by 4 bases, with 13 bases between. The CDR3 is made up of 13 amino acids. Here the CDR3 DNA reads TGCAGCGTTGTCTTGCAGAGGGGCACTGAAGCTTTCTTT. This sequence encodes CSVVLQRGTEAFF.

V is TRBV20-1 and J is TRBJ2-7, with 7 bases identical to TRBD2. The length of the CDR3 is 12 residues. The V gene end was trimmed by 3 bases and the J gene end by 3 bases; junction bases not matched to a gene: 2. Per germline, CDR1 DFQATT and CDR2 SNEGSKA (reference sequence). CDR3 amino acids: CSARGGLYEQYF. CDR3 nucleotides: TGCAGTGCTAGGGGAGGGCTCTACGAGCAGTACTTC.

The J gene is TRBJ2-7, the V gene TRBV20-1; D remains unclear. Germline CDR1 is DFQATT and CDR2 is SNEGSKA (reference sequence). The CDR3 runs 15 residues. V lost 3 bases and J 0 bases, leaving 15 bases between the germline ends. CDR3: CSASRRAPDSYEQYF. The CDR3 DNA is TGCAGTGCTAGCCGCCGGGCGCCCGACTCCTACGAGCAGTACTTC.

This clonotype was seen a single time. The genes are TRBV12-3 or TRBV12-4 and TRBJ1-5; 9 bases line up with TRBD1. J was trimmed by 0 bases and V by 6 bases; bases with no gene match: 9. The CDR3 has 17 amino acids. In nucleotides, the CDR3 is TGTGCCAGCAGCCCAGACTGGACAGGGGATAGCAATCAGCCCCAGCATTTT. Translation: CASSPDWTGDSNQPQHF.

This clonotype appeared a few times. V is TRBV20-1 and J is TRBJ2-7, with D possibly matching TRBD1 (6 bases). This CDR3 spans 14 amino acids. CDR1 is DFQATT, CDR2 SNEGSKA, per germline (reference sequence). With 6 bases removed from V and 0 bases from J, the gap between germline ends came to 15 bases. The CDR3, as DNA: TGCAGTGCAAAGAGGGGGACACTCTCCTACGAGCAGTACTTC. Amino acid sequence: CSAKRGTLSYEQYF.

This clonotype showed up just a few times. The chain combines TRBV7-3 with TRBJ1-2; tentatively, D is TRBD1 (5 bases). Deletions cut 8 bases from V and 4 bases from J, with 14 bases between. The CDR3 is 13 residues long. Germline values: CDR1 SGHTA, CDR2 FQGTGA. The CDR3 region has the DNA TGTGCCAGCTTGCCAGGGAGAGCCTATGGCTACACCTTC. Its translation is CASLPGRAYGYTF.

The chain is built from TRBV30 and TRBJ2-5; 10 nucleotides align to TRBD1. The CDR3 contains 15 residues. With V trimmed by 2 bases and J by 4 bases, 7 bases remained unmatched. From germline, CDR1 is GTSNPN and CDR2 SVGIG (reference sequence). In nucleotides, the CDR3 is TGTGCCTGGAGTAGTGGACAGGGGGTAGCAGAGACCCAGTACTTC. Amino acid sequence: CAWSSGQGVAETQYF.

This clonotype appeared a few times. The V and J genes are TRBV27 and TRBJ1-5; D gene uncertain. The CDR3 is 14 amino acids. The V gene lost 5 bases and the J gene lost 5 bases, with 13 bases spanning the gap. Germline V lookup: CDR1 MNHEY, CDR2 SMNVEV (reference sequence). The CDR3 loop is CASSLSWVDQPQHF. CDR3 coding DNA: TGTGCCAGCAGTCTCTCGTGGGTGGATCAGCCCCAGCATTTT.

This clonotype was seen many times. The rearrangement uses TRBV20-1 and TRBJ2-7; D possibly corresponds to TRBD1 (5 bases). Trimming stripped 1 base from V and 2 bases from J, with 9 bases between. This CDR3 has 13 amino acids. Germline CDR1 DFQATT, CDR2 SNEGSKA (reference sequence). The CDR3 region has the DNA TGCAGTGCTAGAGCCGACAGAACCTACGAGCAGTACTTC. Its protein is CSARADRTYEQYF.

This clonotype was observed many times. The chain recombines TRBV5-1 with TRBJ2-1; 10 positions agree with TRBD1. Germline values: CDR1 SGHRS, CDR2 YFSETQ. Trimming cost V 4 bases and J 4 bases; bases outside gene matches: 5. The CDR3 consists of 15 residues. CDR3 sequence reads: CASSAGDRGYNEQFF. The CDR3, as DNA: TGCGCCAGCAGCGCAGGGGACAGGGGTTACAATGAGCAGTTCTTC. Looking up the rest from reference TRBV5-1 and TRBJ2-1 gives the full variable domain: KAGVTQTPRYLIKTRGQQVTLSCSPISGHRSVSWYQQTPGQGLQFLFEYFSETQRNKGNFPGRFSGRQFSNSRSEMNVSTLELGDSALYLCASSAGDRGYNEQFFGPGTRLTVL.